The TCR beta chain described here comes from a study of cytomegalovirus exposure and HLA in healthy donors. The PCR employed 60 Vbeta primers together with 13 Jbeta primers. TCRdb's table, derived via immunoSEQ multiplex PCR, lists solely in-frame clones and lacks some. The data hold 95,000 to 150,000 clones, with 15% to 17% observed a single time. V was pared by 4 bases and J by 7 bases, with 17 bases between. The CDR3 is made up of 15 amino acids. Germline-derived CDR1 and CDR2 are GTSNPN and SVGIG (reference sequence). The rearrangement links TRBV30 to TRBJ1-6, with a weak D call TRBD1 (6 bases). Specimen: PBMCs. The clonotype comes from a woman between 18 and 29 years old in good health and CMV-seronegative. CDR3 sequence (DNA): TGTGCCTGGAATACGGCGGACAGAGAAAATTCACCCCTCCACTTT. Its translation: CAWNTADRENSPLHF.